Presented here are 30 T cell receptor beta chains from one specimen sequenced in a study of blood T cell repertoires in COVID-19. Here immunoSEQ multiplex PCR was the method, and the copy in TCRdb shows in-frame clones only, minus some. There are some 670,000 clones in the sample; over 80% occur only once, and 0.2% to 0.3% lies in the top ten. Sequenced material: peripheral blood. These TCRs come from a young woman with acute or convalescent COVID-19.

The chain has TRBV18 and TRBJ1-1; no clear D. The ends were cut back, 0 bases at V and 3 bases at J, with 5 bases in the middle. The CDR3 runs 13 residues. The germline CDR1 and CDR2 sequences are KGHSH and LQKENI. The CDR3 protein is CASSPPTDTEAFF. The DNA for the CDR3 is TGTGCCAGCTCACCACCTACGGACACTGAAGCTTTCTTT.

The chain employs TRBV3-1 (or the pseudogene TRBV3-2) and TRBJ2-2; no definite D call. CDR1 and CDR2 (germline): LGHDT, YNNKEL (reference sequence). This CDR3 has 15 amino acids. V shed 4 bases and J shed 2 bases, with 11 bases lying between them. The CDR3 DNA reads TGTGCCAGCAGCCCCAGGTTCGGAAACACCGGGGAGCTGTTTTTT. This gives the protein CASSPRFGNTGELFF.

The rearrangement uses TRBV29-1 and TRBJ1-1, with D hard to call. Trimming took 3 bases from V and 2 from J, leaving 10 bases between them. There are 13 residues in the CDR3. Per germline, CDR1 SQVTM and CDR2 ANQGSEA. The CDR3 loop reads CSVDSDSNTEAFF. CDR3 sequence (DNA): TGCAGCGTTGACTCAGATTCTAACACTGAAGCTTTCTTT.

This chain uses TRBV19 with TRBJ1-1; D not certain. V dropped 8 bases and J dropped 4 bases, with 14 bases sitting between them. Germline assignment: CDR1 LNHDA and CDR2 SQIVND (reference sequence). The CDR3 is 13 residues long. The chain's CDR3 is CASDRGRSTEAFF. The CDR3 DNA is TGTGCCAGTGACCGTGGGAGGAGCACTGAAGCTTTCTTT. Full variable domain (outside the CDR3, taken from reference TRBV19 and TRBJ1-1): DGGITQSPKYLFRKEGQNVTLSCEQNLNHDAMYWYRQDPGQGLRLIYYSQIVNDFQKGDIAEGYSVSREKKESFPLTVTSAQKNPTAFYLCASDRGRSTEAFFGQGTRLTVV.

This clone was detected only once. The chain carries TRBV7-8 and TRBJ1-4; 9 bases align to TRBD1. The trim removed 5 bases at V and 8 bases at J, leaving 6 bases unmatched. CDR1 SGHVS and CDR2 FQNEAQ come from the germline V gene. The CDR3 is 14 residues long. CDR3 DNA sequence: TGTGCCAGCAGCCCGGACAGGGGTGGCGAAAAACTGTTTTTT. Translating it yields CASSPDRGGEKLFF.

This chain joins TRBV27 and TRBJ2-3, with D possibly being TRBD2 (6 bases). Germline V gene sequence: CDR1 MNHEY, CDR2 SMNVEV (reference sequence). V was cut by 1 base and J by 0 bases, with 11 bases left in between. The CDR3 is 16 amino acids. DNA for the CDR3: TGTGCCAGCAGTTTATGGGGGGAGACTAGCACAGATACGCAGTATTTT. Its translation: CASSLWGETSTDTQYF.

This chain links TRBV27 with TRBJ1-2; 7 bases line up with TRBD1. Unmatched junction bases numbered 15, after V lost 0 bases and J lost 8 bases. There are 17 residues in the CDR3. The V gene's germline CDR1 is MNHEY and CDR2 SMNVEV (reference sequence). Written as DNA, the CDR3 is TGTGCCAGCAGTTTATCGAGGTCGCGGGACAGTTTTTCGGGCTACACCTTC. Protein: CASSLSRSRDSFSGYTF.

This chain connects TRBV3-1 (or the pseudogene TRBV3-2) to TRBJ2-3, with 13 positions matching TRBD2. CDR1 is LGHDT, CDR2 YNNKEL, per germline (reference sequence). Germline trimming cut 4 bases from V and 4 bases from J; bases unmatched to any gene: 5. The CDR3 has 16 residues. CDR3: CASSPLAGGHADTQYF. CDR3 sequence (DNA): TGTGCCAGCAGCCCACTAGCGGGGGGGCACGCAGATACGCAGTATTTT.

This chain links TRBV27 with TRBJ1-2; a possible D gene is TRBD1 (5 bases). The V end was cut by 5 bases, the J end by 1 base, with 17 bases between. Germline lookup yields CDR1 MNHEY and CDR2 SMNVEV (reference sequence). This CDR3 region has 16 residues. The DNA for the CDR3 is TGTGCCAGCAGTCCCCGGGCGGGGGTTGGTAACTATGGCTACACCTTC. Protein product: CASSPRAGVGNYGYTF.

The chain is built from TRBV20-1 and TRBJ2-1, with D perhaps TRBD1 (5 bases). The V end was cut by 0 bases, the J end by 9 bases, with 6 bases between. CDR3 size: 11 residues. The germline CDR1 and CDR2 sequences are DFQATT and SNEGSKA (reference sequence). The CDR3 region is CSARDQGEQFF. In DNA form, the CDR3 reads TGCAGTGCTAGAGACCAGGGTGAGCAGTTCTTC.

The chain employs TRBV7-3 and TRBJ1-2, with 7 bases fitting TRBD1. The CDR3 totals 15 residues. With V trimmed by 5 bases and J by 4 bases, 10 bases remained unmatched. Germline V gene sequence: CDR1 SGHTA, CDR2 FQGTGA. The CDR3 spells CASSPSRDSLYGYTF. Written as DNA, the CDR3 is TGTGCCAGCAGCCCCTCCCGGGACAGCCTCTATGGCTACACCTTC.

V is TRBV7-8 and J is TRBJ2-1; TRBD2 aligns across 8 bases. The CDR3 covers 16 residues. V dropped 3 bases and J dropped 7; count of bases not matched to a gene: 11. Germline V CDR1 and CDR2: SGHVS, FQNEAQ. The CDR3 DNA sequence: TGTGCCAGCAGCTTGGCGGGGGGAATTCCGAGGAATGAGCAGTTCTTC. As protein: CASSLAGGIPRNEQFF.

The chain links TRBV6-2 or TRBV6-3 to TRBJ1-5, with D possibly being TRBD1 (6 bases). The CDR3 is 15 residues long. Looked up from germline, CDR1 is MNHEY and CDR2 is SVGEGT. Between the trimmed V and J ends, which lost 2 bases and 8 bases, there was a span of 16 bases. In nucleotides, the CDR3 is TGTGCCAGCAGTTACCCCAGGGGTATTAGTGAGCCCCAGCATTTT. Translated, it gives CASSYPRGISEPQHF.

The chain combines TRBV11-2 with TRBJ1-6; 7 nucleotides agree with TRBD1. This CDR3 has 15 residues. V lost 6 bases to trimming and J lost 6 bases; unmatched junction nucleotides: 8. The germline V gene encodes CDR1 SGHAT and CDR2 FQNNGV. In DNA form, the CDR3 reads TGTGCCAGCAGACGAACAGGGGAGGCTAATTCACCCCTCCACTTT. Residues: CASRRTGEANSPLHF.

This clone was seen a single time. The J gene is TRBJ1-2, the V gene TRBV4-1; 9 nucleotides agree with TRBD1. Germline V lookup: CDR1 MGHRA, CDR2 YSYEKL. J gave up 8 bases and V 3 bases, and 10 bases lay outside the gene matches. The CDR3 loop spans 15 amino acids. The CDR3 DNA follows: TGCGCCAGCAGCCAGCCCCGGGACAGGGTAAGAGGCTACACCTTC. Amino acid sequence: CASSQPRDRVRGYTF.

The chain employs TRBV11-2 and TRBJ1-1, with 8 bases identical to TRBD1. V lost 7 bases, J lost 1 base, and 11 bases stayed unmatched. There are 16 residues in the CDR3. Looked up from germline, CDR1 is SGHAT and CDR2 is FQNNGV. CDR3 DNA: TGTGCCAGCAACCCCGCGACAGGGGTGGGGAACACTGAAGCTTTCTTT. This codes for CASNPATGVGNTEAFF.

J is TRBJ1-4 and V is TRBV3-1 (or the pseudogene TRBV3-2); the D is unclear. Trimming shortened V by 5 bases and J by 0 bases, and 7 bases separated the two germline ends. Germline V gene lookup returns CDR1 LGHDT and CDR2 YNNKEL (reference sequence). The CDR3 has 14 residues. The CDR3, as DNA: TGTGCCAGCAGCTTATATGCAACTAATGAAAAACTGTTTTTT. Translating gives CASSLYATNEKLFF.

The V call is TRBV30, the J call TRBJ1-2; D is possibly TRBD1 (5 bases). Germline assignment: CDR1 GTSNPN and CDR2 SVGIG (reference sequence). The CDR3 extends over 12 amino acids. Trimming shortened V by 4 bases and J by 2 bases, and 8 bases separated the two germline ends. The CDR3 region has the DNA TGTGCCTGGAAGGAGGGGAACTATGGCTACACCTTC. The encoded protein is CAWKEGNYGYTF.

The J gene is TRBJ2-5, the V gene TRBV3-1 (or the pseudogene TRBV3-2), with 10 bases fitting TRBD2. J was trimmed by 2 bases and V by 1 base; bases with no gene match: 16. The CDR3 extends over 20 amino acids. Germline V gene lookup returns CDR1 LGHDT and CDR2 YNNKEL (reference sequence). The CDR3 nucleotides read TGTGCCAGCAGCCAAGTAAGAGGCAAGGCTAGCGGGGGTTTACAAGAGACCCAGTACTTC. Its protein product is CASSQVRGKASGGLQETQYF.

This chain's CDR3 is CASSPGQVHQPQHF. Here the CDR3 DNA reads TGTGCCAGCAGTCCAGGACAGGTTCATCAGCCCCAGCATTTT. This chain links TRBV27 with TRBJ1-5; 7 bases match TRBD1. The CDR3 length is 14 residues. The V segment lost 5 bases and the J segment 5 bases; nucleotides outside the gene matches: 6. Germline values: CDR1 MNHEY, CDR2 SMNVEV (reference sequence).

This chain uses TRBV30 with TRBJ1-5; D may be TRBD1 (6 bases). The CDR3 is made up of 13 amino acids. CDR1 and CDR2 (germline): GTSNPN, SVGIG (reference sequence). Deletions cut 3 bases from V and 1 base from J, with 7 bases between. The CDR3 region is CAWRGASNQPQHF. CDR3 DNA: TGTGCCTGGAGGGGGGCCAGCAATCAGCCCCAGCATTTT.

This chain links TRBV2 with TRBJ2-4; TRBD2 agrees at 8 bases. The CDR3 contains 14 residues. Germline lookup yields CDR1 SNHLY and CDR2 FYNNEI. V shed 7 bases, J shed 6 bases, and the junction held 8 bases outside the gene matches. The CDR3 loop reads CASTPPGGLNIQYF. The CDR3 DNA reads TGTGCCAGCACCCCCCCGGGGGGGCTAAACATTCAGTACTTC.

V usage is TRBV18 and J usage is TRBJ1-2; TRBD1 matches 7 bases. The J segment lost 3 bases and the V segment lost 4 bases, leaving 2 bases of the junction unmatched. The CDR3 extends over 13 amino acids. CDR1 and CDR2 (germline): KGHSH, LQKENI. The CDR3 sequence: CASSQGTDYGYTF. CDR3 in DNA: TGTGCCAGCTCACAGGGGACAGACTATGGCTACACCTTC.

The chain carries TRBV7-6 and TRBJ2-7; 8 nucleotides line up with TRBD2. Germline loops: CDR1 SGHVS, CDR2 FNYEAQ. Trimming cost V 4 bases and J 5 bases; bases outside gene matches: 16. This CDR3 region has 17 residues. The CDR3 DNA is TGTGCCAGCAGCTCCCTTCGAGCGGGGGCTGTTAGCGACGAGCAGTACTTC. Protein product: CASSSLRAGAVSDEQYF.

The V gene is TRBV7-9, the J gene TRBJ2-7; 8 nucleotides match TRBD1. Losses at the gene ends were 3 bases for V and 6 bases for J; bases not matched to a gene: 4. CDR3 length: 13 amino acids. CDR1 and CDR2 from the germline V gene are SEHNR and FQNEAQ (reference sequence). CDR3 DNA sequence: TGTGCCAGCAGCTTCCAGGGGGCGGTCGAGCAGTACTTC. Translation gives CASSFQGAVEQYF.

This chain joins TRBV18 and TRBJ2-7; 7 bases line up with TRBD1. With V trimmed by 6 bases and J by 2 bases, 7 bases remained unmatched. Germline V CDR1 and CDR2: KGHSH, LQKENI. The CDR3 covers 14 residues. The CDR3 sequence: CASSSGTEAYEQYF. For the CDR3, the DNA is TGTGCCAGCTCCTCCGGGACAGAGGCCTACGAGCAGTACTTC.

The J gene is TRBJ2-1, the V gene TRBV6-5; 8 nucleotides match TRBD2. CDR1 and CDR2 (germline): MNHEY, SVGAGI. V lost 2 bases to trimming and J lost 4 bases; unmatched junction nucleotides: 7. The CDR3 has 16 amino acids. The CDR3 DNA reads as TGTGCCAGCAGTTACCCCCGGGGGGGAATATACAATGAGCAGTTCTTC. As protein: CASSYPRGGIYNEQFF.

This chain uses TRBV9 with TRBJ1-3, with TRBD1 identical over 9 bases. V shed 1 base and J 4 bases; nucleotides not matched to a gene: 9. The germline V gene has CDR1 SGDLS and CDR2 YYNGEE. The CDR3 runs to 17 residues. The CDR3 nucleotides are TGTGCCAGCAGCGTACGGGACAGGGCTGACTCCGGAAACACCATATATTTT. The encoded protein is CASSVRDRADSGNTIYF.

This chain uses TRBV24-1 with TRBJ2-1; TRBD1 aligns across 10 bases. The CDR3 length is 17 residues. Germline V lookup: CDR1 KGHDR, CDR2 SFDVKD. V shed 4 bases and J 5 bases; nucleotides not matched to a gene: 10. In nucleotides, the CDR3 is TGTGCCACCAGTGAGGGGGGACAGGGGAGAAACAACAATGAGCAGTTCTTC. It is translated as CATSEGGQGRNNNEQFF.

The chain couples TRBV6-5 to TRBJ2-6; no clear D gene. V was pared by 6 bases and J by 2 bases, with 14 bases between. CDR1 MNHEY and CDR2 SVGAGI come from the germline V gene. This CDR3 comprises 16 residues. The CDR3 region is CASSYTSGPGANVLTF. The DNA for the CDR3 is TGTGCCAGCAGCTACACCTCTGGGCCTGGGGCCAACGTCCTGACTTTC.